Below, one T cell receptor beta chain is given with its context. CDR3 length: 15 amino acids. Trimming shortened V by 2 bases and J by 5 bases, and 13 bases separated the two germline ends. Germline assignment: CDR1 MDHEN and CDR2 SYDVKM. Recruitment covered about two dozen US areas and drew participants whose ages spanned about 18 to 90 years. Cohorts were based on clinical histories the participants reported. This specimen belongs to a study of blood T cell repertoires in COVID-19. On the study more broadly: Whether acute or convalescent, the COVID-19 samples came from the United States, Italy and Spain. Sample material is recorded as cDNA or gDNA derived from T cells, B-cell-depleted T cells, or PBMCs.

Sequenced by immunoSEQ multiplex PCR; TCRdb stores in-frame clones only, minus some. Altogether a few hundred thousand clones are present, around 80% being singletons, with the ten largest covering 7% to 8.5%. This sequence was found in a woman in her thirties or forties with acute COVID-19. The material sequenced was PBMCs or T cells enriched from blood (not recorded which). This sequence joins TRBV28 and TRBJ1-5; a weak D match, TRBD1 (6 bases). For the CDR3, the DNA is TGTGCCAGCAGTTTAGTTTACAGGGATTATCAGCCCCAGCATTTT. This codes for CASSLVYRDYQPQHF.